This T cell receptor (beta chain) stems from a study of blood T cell repertoires in COVID-19. Study context: T cells, B-cell-depleted T cells, or PBMCs provided the cDNA or gDNA that served as material.

Clones were sequenced by immunoSEQ multiplex PCR, and TCRdb holds only the in-frame ones, with some missing. The top ten clones hold 3% of a sample with a few hundred thousand clones, around 90% of them seen once. Germline CDR1 reads SEHNR; CDR2 reads FQNEAQ (reference sequence). V shed 3 bases and J shed 9 bases, with 9 bases lying between them. This CDR3 has 13 amino acids. The chain recombines TRBV7-9 with TRBJ1-6, with D unresolved. The origin of this receptor is a man between 18 and 35 years old with active or convalescent COVID-19. The sample consisted of peripheral blood. The CDR3: CASSFVVSSPLHF. In DNA form, the CDR3 reads TGTGCCAGCAGCTTTGTAGTTAGTTCACCCCTCCACTTT.